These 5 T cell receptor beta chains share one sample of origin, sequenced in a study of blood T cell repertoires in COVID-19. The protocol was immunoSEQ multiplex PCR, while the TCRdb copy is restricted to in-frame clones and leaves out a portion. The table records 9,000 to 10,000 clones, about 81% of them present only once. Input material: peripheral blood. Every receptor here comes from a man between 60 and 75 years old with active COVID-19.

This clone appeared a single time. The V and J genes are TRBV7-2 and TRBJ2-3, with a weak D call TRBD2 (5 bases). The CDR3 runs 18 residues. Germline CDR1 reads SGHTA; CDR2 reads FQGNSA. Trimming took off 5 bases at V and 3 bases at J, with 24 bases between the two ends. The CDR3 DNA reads TGTGCCAGCAGCCCATTTCCCCGGGTCCTTCGAGGGACAGATACGCAGTATTTT. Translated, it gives CASSPFPRVLRGTDTQYF.

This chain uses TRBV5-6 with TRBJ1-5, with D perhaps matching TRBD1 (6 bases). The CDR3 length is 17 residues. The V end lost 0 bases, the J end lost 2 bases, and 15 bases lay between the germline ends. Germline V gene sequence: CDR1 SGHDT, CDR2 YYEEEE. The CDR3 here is CASSLGQGISGNQPQHF. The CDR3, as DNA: TGTGCCAGCAGCTTGGGGCAGGGGATCAGCGGCAATCAGCCCCAGCATTTT.

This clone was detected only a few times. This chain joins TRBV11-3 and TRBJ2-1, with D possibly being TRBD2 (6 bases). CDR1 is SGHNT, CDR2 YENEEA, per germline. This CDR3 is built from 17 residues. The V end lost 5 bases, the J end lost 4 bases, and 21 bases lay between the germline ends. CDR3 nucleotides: TGTGCCAGCAGCCCAAAGTTTGGGACTGGGGCTTACAATGAGCAGTTCTTC. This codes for CASSPKFGTGAYNEQFF.

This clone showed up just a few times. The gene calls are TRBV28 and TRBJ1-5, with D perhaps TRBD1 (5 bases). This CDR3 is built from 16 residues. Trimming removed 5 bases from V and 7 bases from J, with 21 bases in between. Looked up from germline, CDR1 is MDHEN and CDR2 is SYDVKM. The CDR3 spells CASSLSHGGAGQPQHF. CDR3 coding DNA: TGTGCCAGCAGTCTCAGCCATGGAGGGGCAGGGCAGCCCCAGCATTTT.

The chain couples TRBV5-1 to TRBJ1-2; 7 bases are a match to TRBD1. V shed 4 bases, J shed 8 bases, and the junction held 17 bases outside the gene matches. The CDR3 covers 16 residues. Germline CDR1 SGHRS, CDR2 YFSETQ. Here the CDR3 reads CASSAQAEGASSGYTF. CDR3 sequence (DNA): TGCGCCAGCAGCGCCCAAGCGGAGGGGGCGTCCTCGGGCTACACCTTC. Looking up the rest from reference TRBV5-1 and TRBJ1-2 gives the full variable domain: KAGVTQTPRYLIKTRGQQVTLSCSPISGHRSVSWYQQTPGQGLQFLFEYFSETQRNKGNFPGRFSGRQFSNSRSEMNVSTLELGDSALYLCASSAQAEGASSGYTFGSGTRLTVV.